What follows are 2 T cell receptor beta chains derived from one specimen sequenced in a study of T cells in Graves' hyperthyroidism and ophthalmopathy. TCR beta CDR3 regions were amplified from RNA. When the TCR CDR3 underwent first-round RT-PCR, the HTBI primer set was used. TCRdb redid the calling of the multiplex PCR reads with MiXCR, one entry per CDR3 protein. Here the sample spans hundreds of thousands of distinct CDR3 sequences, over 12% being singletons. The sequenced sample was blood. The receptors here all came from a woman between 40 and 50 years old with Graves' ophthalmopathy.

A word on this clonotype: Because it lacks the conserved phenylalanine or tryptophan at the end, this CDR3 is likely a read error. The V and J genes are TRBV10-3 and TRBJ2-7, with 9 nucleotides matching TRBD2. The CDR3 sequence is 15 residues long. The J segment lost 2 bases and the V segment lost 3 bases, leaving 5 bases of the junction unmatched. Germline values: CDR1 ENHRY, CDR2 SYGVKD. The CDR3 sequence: CAISDGTSRAYEQYL. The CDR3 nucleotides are TGTGCCATCAGTGATGGGACTAGCCGGGCCTACGAGCAGTACCTC.

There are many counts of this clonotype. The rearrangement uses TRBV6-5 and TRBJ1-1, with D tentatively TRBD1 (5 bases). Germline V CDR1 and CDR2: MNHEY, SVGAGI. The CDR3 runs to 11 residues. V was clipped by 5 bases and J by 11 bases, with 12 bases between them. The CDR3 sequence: CASSTGRGAFF. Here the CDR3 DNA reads TGTGCCAGCAGTACCGGGCGGGGGGCTTTCTTT.